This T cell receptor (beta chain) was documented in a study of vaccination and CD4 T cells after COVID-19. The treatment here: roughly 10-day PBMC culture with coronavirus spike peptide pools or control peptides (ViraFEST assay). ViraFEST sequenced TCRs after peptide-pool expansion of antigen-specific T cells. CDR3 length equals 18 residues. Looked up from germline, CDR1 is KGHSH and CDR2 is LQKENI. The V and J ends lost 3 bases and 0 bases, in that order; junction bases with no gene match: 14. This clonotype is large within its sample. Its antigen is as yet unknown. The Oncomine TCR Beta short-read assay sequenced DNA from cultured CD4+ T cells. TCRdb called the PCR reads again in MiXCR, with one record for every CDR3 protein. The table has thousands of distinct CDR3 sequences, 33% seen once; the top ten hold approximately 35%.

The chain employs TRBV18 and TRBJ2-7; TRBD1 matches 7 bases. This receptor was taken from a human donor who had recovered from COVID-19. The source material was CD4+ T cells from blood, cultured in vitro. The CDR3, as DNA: TGTGCCAGCTCACCCCGTACTCAAGGGGGCTCTTCCTCCTACGAGCAGTACTTC. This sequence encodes CASSPRTQGGSSSYEQYF.